This T cell receptor (beta chain) emerged from a study of shared clonotypes between healthy human individuals. Whole-study results and caveats: Unshared clonotypes carried lower generation probabilities than those common to all four donors.

On this clone itself: Its specificity is unknown.

Naive CD8 populations comprised CD45RO-negative cells positively selected for CCR7, excluding terminally differentiated effector memory CD45RA+ cells. Caucasian adults residing in Nashville, Tennessee made up all the donors. Germline V lookup: CDR1 LGHNA, CDR2 YSLEER. The CDR3 is 15 residues long. V was pared by 3 bases and J by 2 bases, with 14 bases between. The data were produced by immunoSEQ multiplex PCR, yet TCRdb's version contains in-frame clones alone and is incomplete. The sample carries about 2.1 million clones, over 85% recorded once. The sequenced sample consisted of naive CD8+ T cells from PBMCs. This TCR derives from a man aged 18 to 30 in good health. Some clones in this sample may be carry-over from other donors' samples. J is TRBJ2-7 and V is TRBV4-3, with D unresolved. The CDR3 DNA sequence: TGCGCCAGCAGCCAGATTTACGAGGAAACCTACGAGCAGTACTTC. Amino acid sequence: CASSQIYEETYEQYF.